Following are 15 T cell receptor beta chains from one sample sequenced in a study of early T cells in non-severe SARS-CoV-2 infection (dated by TCRdb to 2020 to 2023). Receptor amplification or capture employed 5' RACE. The sequencing machine was a NextSeq 500. TCRdb's own reprocessing of the public reads used fastp at Q25 and MiXCR and kept productive beta chains. Duplicate CDR3 protein sequences are folded into a single record with the most common DNA and genes. The sample table shows some 63,000 distinct CDR3 sequences, and around 13% are seen once. The top ten hold approximately 4.8% of the sample. Sequencing used whole blood. The receptor set was obtained from an adult who was a healthcare worker with PCR-confirmed SARS-CoV-2 infection or an uninfected control (not recorded which).

This clonotype was seen ten or more times. V gene TRBV14 combines with J gene TRBJ2-1, with a weak D call TRBD2 (5 bases). V lost 0 bases to trimming and J lost 4 bases, with 7 bases between them. This CDR3 is built from 14 residues. CDR1 and CDR2 from the germline V gene are SGHDN and FVKESK. The CDR3 bases are TGTGCCAGCAGCCAAGACCCGGGGTACAATGAGCAGTTCTTC. The encoded protein is CASSQDPGYNEQFF.

This clonotype was seen at least ten times. The chain links TRBV7-2 to TRBJ2-1; D remains unclear. The length of the CDR3 is 12 residues. Between the trimmed V and J ends, which lost 3 bases and 9 bases, there was a span of 9 bases. The germline V gene encodes CDR1 SGHTA and CDR2 FQGNSA. The CDR3 DNA reads as TGTGCCAGCAGCTTCTACTCTGGTGAGCAGTTCTTC. Residues: CASSFYSGEQFF.

This clonotype has a count of ten or more. The chain recombines TRBV3-1 with TRBJ2-3, with D unresolved. The CDR3 runs 15 residues. The germline CDR1 and CDR2 sequences are LGHDT and YNNKEL (reference sequence). V was pared by 1 base and J by 0 bases, with 8 bases between. CDR3 loop: CASSQGPASTDTQYF. CDR3 nucleotides: TGTGCCAGCAGCCAAGGACCTGCTAGCACAGATACGCAGTATTTT.

This clonotype has at least ten counts. The chain combines TRBV12-3 or TRBV12-4 with TRBJ2-7; weak D call: TRBD1 (5 bases). The CDR3 runs 13 residues. V lost 2 bases and J lost 6, with 11 bases in between. Written as DNA, the CDR3 is TGTGCCAGCAGTTTAAGCAGGGTAGGCGAGCAGTACTTC. Protein: CASSLSRVGEQYF.

The gene calls are TRBV29-1 and TRBJ2-5; perhaps TRBD2 as D (5 bases). V was pared by 7 bases and J by 5 bases, with 17 bases between. The CDR3 totals 13 residues. The germline gives CDR1 SQVTM, CDR2 ANQGSEA. CDR3 DNA sequence: TGCAGCGCAACGGGCCCACTAGGGGAGACCCAGTACTTC. Protein sequence: CSATGPLGETQYF.

A few counts support this clonotype. This chain connects TRBV14 to TRBJ2-7, with 10 bases matching TRBD1. The length of the CDR3 is 14 residues. V lost 4 bases and J lost 7; bases outside the gene matches: 7. Germline V gives CDR1 SGHDN, CDR2 FVKESK. CDR3 loop: CASSRDRGYGEQYF. The CDR3, as DNA: TGTGCCAGCAGCCGGGACAGGGGCTATGGGGAGCAGTACTTC.

This clonotype showed up many times. This chain connects TRBV12-5 to TRBJ2-5; D gene uncertain. Per the germline V gene, CDR1 is LGHNT and CDR2 is FRNRAP. Trimming removed 6 bases at V and 0 bases at J, with 14 bases between. CDR3 length: 15 amino acids. The CDR3 DNA is TGTGCTAGTGGCCCCCCTAGGCCCGACCAAGAGACCCAGTACTTC. The encoded protein is CASGPPRPDQETQYF.

This clonotype was picked up a small number of times. This rearrangement joins TRBV20-1 to TRBJ2-7; TRBD2 matches 7 bases. The CDR3 covers 14 residues. Germline CDR1 is DFQATT and CDR2 is SNEGSKA (reference sequence). Germline trimming cut 0 bases from V and 9 bases from J; bases unmatched to any gene: 11. CDR3 in amino acids: CSAREAGQGQWQYF. As DNA, the CDR3 is TGCAGTGCTAGAGAAGCGGGGCAGGGTCAATGGCAGTACTTC.

As regards this clonotype: Germline and junction disagree at one end, which may indicate a read error. V usage is TRBV9 and J usage is TRBJ1-1; D not resolved. CDR1 SGDLS and CDR2 YYNGEE come from the germline V gene. The CDR3 is 16 amino acids. The CDR3 region is CVSSVDPALTSTEAFF. The DNA for the CDR3 is TGTGTCAGCAGCGTAGACCCCGCCTTAACCTCTACTGAAGCTTTCTTT. Full variable domain (outside the CDR3, taken from reference TRBV9 and TRBJ1-1): DSGVTQTPKHLITATGQRVTLRCSPRSGDLSVYWYQQSLDQGLQFLIQYYNGEERAKGNILERFSAQQFPDLHSELNLSSLELGDSALYFCVSSVDPALTSTEAFFGQGTRLTVV.

This clonotype was detected ten times or more. This sequence joins TRBV30 and TRBJ2-7, with 9 bases lining up with TRBD1. J was trimmed by 7 bases and V by 5 bases; bases with no gene match: 6. This CDR3 comprises 12 residues. Germline assignment: CDR1 GTSNPN and CDR2 SVGIG (reference sequence). The CDR3 protein is CAWGQGYGEQYF. The CDR3 DNA reads as TGTGCCTGGGGACAGGGGTATGGGGAGCAGTACTTC.

This clonotype was counted at least ten times. V and J are TRBV14 and TRBJ1-3; D is undetermined. This CDR3 is built from 14 residues. Germline V gives CDR1 SGHDN, CDR2 FVKESK. V dropped 2 bases and J dropped 0 bases, with 5 bases sitting between them. CDR3 loop: CASSQRYSGNTIYF. The CDR3 DNA follows: TGTGCCAGCAGCCAAAGGTACTCTGGAAACACCATATATTTT.

This clonotype has ten or more counts. The chain recombines TRBV7-7 with TRBJ2-1; 7 nucleotides align to TRBD2. Per the germline V gene, CDR1 is SSHAT and CDR2 is FNYEAQ (reference sequence). V gave up 5 bases and J gave up 0 bases; unmatched junction bases: 13. The CDR3 runs 18 residues. The CDR3 sequence is CASSPRPPLAASYNEQFF. The CDR3 DNA sequence: TGTGCCAGCAGCCCTCGCCCTCCTCTAGCGGCCTCCTACAATGAGCAGTTCTTC. Full variable domain (missing parts from reference TRBV7-7 and TRBJ2-1): GAGVSQSPRYKVTKRGQDVTLRCDPISSHATLYWYQQALGQGPEFLTYFNYEAQPDKSGLPSDRFSAERPEGSISTLTIQRTEQRDSAMYRCASSPRPPLAASYNEQFFGPGTRLTVL.

Notes on this clonotype: A much larger clone differs from this one at a single base, so this may be a read error. The CDR3 nucleotides read TGCGCCAGCAGCCAAGGGAGCGCGGGGGGGGACTACTATGAGCAGTTCTTC. Translated: CASSQGSAGGDYYEQFF. The chain joins TRBV4-3 to TRBJ2-1; 9 bases match TRBD2. CDR1 and CDR2 from the germline V gene are LGHNA and YSLEER. There are 17 residues in the CDR3.

This chain links TRBV10-2 with TRBJ1-6, with D possibly TRBD1 on 6 matching bases. The CDR3 consists of 16 residues. Germline V gives CDR1 WSHSY, CDR2 SAAADI. The V end was cut by 8 bases, the J end by 5 bases, with 19 bases between. This CDR3 reads CASGYLGGRHNSPLHF. The CDR3 DNA is TGCGCCAGCGGATACCTCGGGGGCAGACATAATTCACCCCTCCACTTT.

This clonotype was recorded many times. The chain uses TRBV5-1 and TRBJ2-6, with D uncertain. This CDR3 contains 15 residues. The germline gives CDR1 SGHRS, CDR2 YFSETQ. V gave up 4 bases and J gave up 0 bases, with 8 bases separating them. The CDR3 loop reads CASSPISSGANVLTF. In nucleotides, the CDR3 is TGCGCCAGCAGCCCCATCAGCTCTGGGGCCAACGTCCTGACTTTC.